The clone carrying this T cell receptor beta chain appeared a few times. Its antigen is as yet unknown. These data are taken from a study of CD4+ T cells in melanoma. Study conclusions and caveats: A reported correlation linked neoantigen-specific CD4+ T cells to CD8+, macrophage and B cell function. Reportedly, melanoma neoantigen-specific CD4+ T cells showed varied differentiation states.

V dropped 1 base and J dropped 0 bases, with 10 bases sitting between them. CDR3 size: 16 residues. Germline CDR1 is LNHNV and CDR2 is YYDKDF (reference sequence). The table came from immunoSEQ multiplex PCR; TCRdb's copy has only in-frame clones and leaves some out. Altogether about 4,900 clones are present, around three fifths being singletons, with the ten largest covering 26%. This receptor was identified in a human donor with melanoma. The genes are TRBV15 and TRBJ2-1, with D perhaps being TRBD1 or TRBD2 (5 bases each). The sequencing sample was made of cells from a culture (not recorded whether cultured in vitro). The CDR3 nucleotides are TGTGCCACCAGCAGAGGTTTGGGGGTCTCCTACAATGAGCAGTTCTTC. Translating it yields CATSRGLGVSYNEQFF. Combining the CDR3 with reference TRBV15 and TRBJ2-1 gives the whole variable domain DAMVIQNPRYQVTQFGKPVTLSCSQTLNHNVMYWYQQKSSQAPKLLFHYYDKDFNNEADTPDNFQSRRPNTSFCFLDIRSPGLGDTAMYLCATSRGLGVSYNEQFFGPGTRLTVL.